This T cell receptor (beta chain) came from a study of T cells expressing NK-cell markers. Findings and caveats of the study: In several donors, these clonotypes also led the CD3+CD56-NKG2C+ fraction.

The CDR3 extends over 14 amino acids. Per the germline V gene, CDR1 is LNHNV and CDR2 is YYDKDF (reference sequence). For each CDR3 protein, TCRdb gives one entry from its re-call of the 5' RACE reads, without DNA. The table lists 350,000 to 400,000 distinct CDR3 sequences. For this clonotype: Antigen unknown.

The sequence derives from a woman between 50 and 59 years old in good health. What was sequenced was blood T cells: a sorted CD56 or NKG2C T cell subset, CD4+ or CD8+ T cells, or bulk PBMC T cells (not recorded which). J is TRBJ2-1 and V is TRBV15; without DNA, the TCRdb call of TRBD1 cannot be checked. CDR3 amino acids: CATSRVGGVNEQFF.